Following are 15 T cell receptor beta chains from one sample sequenced in a study of blood T cell repertoires in COVID-19 (dated by TCRdb to 2018 to 2020). The library was made by the immunoSEQ multiplex PCR assay. TCRdb holds this immuneACCESS table with in-frame rearrangements only. Some clones are missing; in checked studies, unresolved V genes explain under half, and the rest has no known cause. Across this sample there are roughly 340,000 clones, with around 86% seen only once. The ten largest clones capture roughly 6% of the sample. The specimen was peripheral blood. The receptors come from a woman in her fifties or sixties with COVID-19, enrolled during active disease.

The chain links TRBV7-9 to TRBJ2-2, with TRBD2 identical over 11 bases. Per the germline V gene, CDR1 is SEHNR and CDR2 is FQNEAQ (reference sequence). The CDR3 loop spans 17 amino acids. With 8 bases clipped from V and 3 bases from J, the junction kept 11 bases outside the gene matches. This CDR3 reads CASVGRLAGGDTGELFF. The CDR3, as DNA: TGTGCCAGCGTTGGGAGGCTAGCGGGAGGAGACACCGGGGAGCTGTTTTTT.

The V gene is TRBV6-5, the J gene TRBJ2-2; 11 bases map to TRBD2. The germline gives CDR1 MNHEY, CDR2 SVGAGI. Unmatched junction bases numbered 4, after V lost 7 bases and J lost 3 bases. The CDR3 is 15 residues long. CDR3 sequence (DNA): TGTGCCAGCACCTGGACTAGCGGGTACACCGGGGAGCTGTTTTTT. Encoded protein: CASTWTSGYTGELFF.

The rearrangement links TRBV3-1 (or the pseudogene TRBV3-2) to TRBJ1-1; 7 nucleotides align to TRBD1. V trimming: 4 bases; J trimming: 4 bases; junction bases outside the gene matches: 12. The germline CDR1 and CDR2 sequences are LGHDT and YNNKEL (reference sequence). CDR3 size: 16 residues. CDR3 sequence reads: CASSPQERQGGTEAFF. The CDR3 DNA reads TGTGCCAGCAGCCCTCAGGAGAGACAGGGCGGCACTGAAGCTTTCTTT.

The chain recombines TRBV12-3 or TRBV12-4 with TRBJ2-1; perhaps TRBD1 as D (5 bases). Trimming took off 3 bases at V and 10 bases at J, with 13 bases between the two ends. The CDR3 loop spans 13 amino acids. The CDR3 here is CASSLWGPGEQFF. The CDR3, as DNA: TGTGCCAGCAGTTTGTGGGGCCCCGGGGAGCAGTTCTTC.

This clone was counted a few times. J is TRBJ2-3 and V is TRBV18, with D possibly matching TRBD1 (6 bases). The CDR3 sequence is 14 residues long. Germline V lookup: CDR1 KGHSH, CDR2 LQKENI. V lost 3 bases and J 4 bases, leaving 11 bases between the germline ends. The CDR3 protein is CASSPWTDADTQYF. The CDR3 coding sequence is TGTGCCAGCTCACCTTGGACAGACGCAGATACGCAGTATTTT.

The V call is TRBV11-2, the J call TRBJ1-5; no clear D gene. The V end lost 0 bases, the J end lost 1 base, and 4 bases lay between the germline ends. Germline CDR1 SGHAT, CDR2 FQNNGV. This CDR3 has 14 amino acids. The CDR3 DNA sequence: TGTGCCAGCAGCTTAGAGGGCAGCAATCAGCCCCAGCATTTT. It yields the protein CASSLEGSNQPQHF.

The genes are TRBV7-2 and TRBJ1-2; a weak D match, TRBD1 (6 bases). The germline gives CDR1 SGHTA, CDR2 FQGNSA. The CDR3 length is 15 residues. The germline V and J ends were trimmed by 3 bases and 4 bases, with 15 bases remaining between them. The CDR3 is CASSFTDRISYGYTF. The DNA for the CDR3 is TGTGCCAGCAGCTTTACGGACAGAATCTCCTATGGCTACACCTTC.

The chain is built from TRBV27 and TRBJ2-3; possibly TRBD2 for D (5 bases). V was cut by 1 base and J by 4 bases, with 9 bases left in between. The CDR3 spans 14 residues. Germline loops: CDR1 MNHEY, CDR2 SMNVEV (reference sequence). The CDR3 is CASSLLALADTQYF. The CDR3, as DNA: TGTGCCAGCAGTTTATTGGCACTAGCAGATACGCAGTATTTT.

The V gene is TRBV30, the J gene TRBJ1-2, with 7 positions matching TRBD1. J lost 4 bases, V lost 0 bases, and 17 bases had no gene match. This CDR3 region has 18 residues. Germline-derived CDR1 and CDR2 are GTSNPN and SVGIG (reference sequence). In DNA form, the CDR3 reads TGTGCCTGGAGTGTATTGTTGGCAGGGGGGACCCTTGGCTATGGCTACACCTTC. Translated, it gives CAWSVLLAGGTLGYGYTF.

The chain combines TRBV5-1 with TRBJ1-4; unclear D gene. V gave up 4 bases and J gave up 12 bases, with 16 bases separating them. This CDR3 has 13 amino acids. Germline CDR1 reads SGHRS; CDR2 reads YFSETQ. CDR3 bases: TGCGCCAGCAGCCGGGATCCAGAGATGGAACTGTTTTTT. Encoded protein: CASSRDPEMELFF. The full variable domain, its missing parts supplied by reference TRBV5-1 and TRBJ1-4, is KAGVTQTPRYLIKTRGQQVTLSCSPISGHRSVSWYQQTPGQGLQFLFEYFSETQRNKGNFPGRFSGRQFSNSRSEMNVSTLELGDSALYLCASSRDPEMELFFGSGTQLSVL.

The V and J genes are TRBV7-3 and TRBJ2-2; 12 bases are a match to TRBD2. The V segment lost 5 bases and the J segment 5 bases; nucleotides outside the gene matches: 6. Germline lookup yields CDR1 SGHTA and CDR2 FQGTGA. The CDR3 totals 16 residues. CDR3 nucleotides: TGTGCCAGCAGCGCAACCGGGACTAGCGGGACCGGGGAGCTGTTTTTT. This encodes CASSATGTSGTGELFF.

J is TRBJ1-1 and V is TRBV5-1; D might be TRBD1 (5 bases). The germline V gene encodes CDR1 SGHRS and CDR2 YFSETQ. With 7 bases removed from V and 3 bases from J, the gap between germline ends came to 13 bases. The CDR3 consists of 13 residues. CDR3 sequence reads: CASQDSRDTEAFF. CDR3 bases: TGCGCCAGCCAAGACAGCCGAGACACTGAAGCTTTCTTT.

The chain has TRBV5-4 and TRBJ2-1; 10 nucleotides align to TRBD2. The junction had 6 bases not matched to a gene; V was cut back by 4 bases and J by 8 bases. CDR1 is SGHNT and CDR2 is YYREEE in the germline V gene (reference sequence). The CDR3 sequence is 14 residues long. The CDR3 nucleotides read TGTGCCAGCAGCGGGGGACTAGCGATCCATGAGCAGTTCTTC. It yields the protein CASSGGLAIHEQFF.

V and J are TRBV18 and TRBJ2-3; D gene unclear. CDR1 KGHSH and CDR2 LQKENI come from the germline V gene. The ends were cut back, 3 bases at V and 5 bases at J, with 9 bases in the middle. The CDR3 has 13 amino acids. CDR3 sequence reads: CASSPALEDTQYF. In nucleotides, the CDR3 is TGTGCCAGCTCACCCGCCCTAGAAGATACGCAGTATTTT.

This chain links TRBV13 with TRBJ1-4; 8 nucleotides match TRBD1. Germline-derived CDR1 and CDR2 are PRHDT and FYEKMQ (reference sequence). This CDR3 region has 16 residues. J lost 8 bases, V lost 5 bases, and 13 bases had no gene match. The CDR3 DNA sequence: TGTGCCAGCAGCCCAATCCGGACAGGGTCAGTCGAAAAACTGTTTTTT. Amino acids: CASSPIRTGSVEKLFF. Supplemented by reference TRBV13 and TRBJ1-4, the full variable domain reads AAGVIQSPRHLIKEKRETATLKCYPIPRHDTVYWYQQGPGQDPQFLISFYEKMQSDKGSIPDRFSAQQFSDYHSELNMSSLELGDSALYFCASSPIRTGSVEKLFFGSGTQLSVL.